One sample yielded the 22 T cell receptor beta chains listed below, sequenced in a study of control samples from healthy donors and cancer patients. The data were produced by immunoSEQ multiplex PCR, yet TCRdb's version contains in-frame clones alone and is incomplete. Here the sample spans 150,000 or so clones, 90% being singletons. Sequencing was performed on blood. These receptors originate from a man aged 40-49 years in good health.

V and J are TRBV9 and TRBJ2-3, with D perhaps TRBD1 (5 bases). Between the trimmed V and J ends, which lost 4 bases and 4 bases, there was a span of 10 bases. The CDR3 is 13 residues long. Germline assignment: CDR1 SGDLS and CDR2 YYNGEE. The CDR3 reads CASSTRVADTQYF. CDR3 DNA sequence: TGTGCCAGCAGCACCAGGGTGGCAGATACGCAGTATTTT.

The rearrangement uses TRBV5-4 and TRBJ1-1; D not resolved. The CDR3 runs to 11 residues. The V gene's germline CDR1 is SGHNT and CDR2 YYREEE (reference sequence). CDR3 amino acids: CAYRGNTEAFF. CDR3 sequence (DNA): TGTGCTTACCGGGGGAACACTGAAGCTTTCTTT. Full variable domain (remainder filled in from reference TRBV5-4 and TRBJ1-1): ETGVTQSPTHLIKTRGQQVTLRCSSQSGHNTVSWYQQALGQGPQFIFQYYREEENGRGNFPPRFSGLQFPNYSSELNVNALELDDSALYLCAYRGNTEAFFGQGTRLTVV.

J is TRBJ1-6 and V is TRBV30; D gene unclear. Trimming pared 4 bases from V and 0 bases from J, leaving 13 bases between. Germline lookup yields CDR1 GTSNPN and CDR2 SVGIG (reference sequence). The CDR3 has 16 residues. CDR3 protein: CAWKVTQSSYNSPLHF. CDR3 sequence (DNA): TGTGCCTGGAAGGTGACACAGAGCTCCTATAATTCACCCCTCCACTTT.

The V gene is TRBV6-6, the J gene TRBJ1-3; tentative D call: TRBD1 (6 bases). The germline V gene has CDR1 MNHNY and CDR2 SVGAGI (reference sequence). Deletions cut 2 bases from V and 0 bases from J, with 8 bases between. This CDR3 region has 15 residues. The CDR3 nucleotides are TGTGCCAGCAGTTACGGACAGACCTCTGGAAACACCATATATTTT. It yields the protein CASSYGQTSGNTIYF.

The chain has TRBV18 and TRBJ1-4, with D unresolved. The CDR3 is 16 residues long. The V gene's germline CDR1 is KGHSH and CDR2 LQKENI. V dropped 3 bases and J dropped 0 bases, with 11 bases sitting between them. The CDR3 DNA follows: TGTGCCAGCTCACCTGTCTCCTCTGCAACTAATGAAAAACTGTTTTTT. Translated: CASSPVSSATNEKLFF.

The chain joins TRBV25-1 to TRBJ1-1, with TRBD1 identical over 8 bases. Germline CDR1 is MGHDK and CDR2 is SYGVNS. V shed 2 bases, J shed 4 bases, and the junction held 6 bases outside the gene matches. The CDR3 totals 15 residues. The CDR3 sequence: CASSEQGARVTEAFF. For the CDR3, the DNA is TGTGCCAGCAGTGAACAGGGGGCGCGGGTCACTGAAGCTTTCTTT.

The CDR3 loop reads CASSSRVYEQYF. In nucleotides, the CDR3 is TGTGCCAGCAGTTCCAGGGTCTACGAGCAGTACTTC. The chain uses TRBV2 and TRBJ2-7; TRBD1 might be the D (5 bases). Looked up from germline, CDR1 is SNHLY and CDR2 is FYNNEI. The CDR3 has 12 residues. V was trimmed by 5 bases and J by 3 bases, leaving 8 bases between them.

This rearrangement joins TRBV4-2 to TRBJ2-7, with D unresolved. The germline gives CDR1 LGHNA, CDR2 YNFKEQ. The CDR3 totals 14 residues. The V end was cut by 3 bases, the J end by 5 bases, with 14 bases between. The CDR3, as DNA: TGTGCCAGCAGCCATGTTGGAGTTGAGGACGAGCAGTACTTC. Translated: CASSHVGVEDEQYF.

The chain joins TRBV3-1 (or the pseudogene TRBV3-2) to TRBJ1-1; D call uncertain. V was cut by 2 bases and J by 13 bases, with 20 bases left in between. In germline, CDR1 is LGHDT, CDR2 YNNKEL (reference sequence). CDR3 length: 14 amino acids. The CDR3 DNA reads as TGTGCCAGCAGCCAAAGAACGGAATCCGAGGTGGGTTTCTTT. This translates into CASSQRTESEVGFF.

The chain couples TRBV2 to TRBJ2-3; maybe TRBD1 (6 bases). Trimming pared 10 bases from V and 2 bases from J, leaving 25 bases between. Looked up from germline, CDR1 is SNHLY and CDR2 is FYNNEI. There are 17 residues in the CDR3. This CDR3 reads CATSMPGQVLPTDTQYF. The CDR3 DNA reads as TGTGCCACCTCGATGCCGGGACAAGTTCTACCCACAGATACGCAGTATTTT.

The chain joins TRBV5-1 to TRBJ1-3, with D possibly being TRBD1 (5 bases). The CDR3 extends over 14 amino acids. From germline, CDR1 is SGHRS and CDR2 YFSETQ. With 1 base removed from V and 4 bases from J, the gap between germline ends came to 9 bases. CDR3 loop: CASSLLQGGNTIYF. For the CDR3, the DNA is TGCGCCAGCAGCTTGCTGCAGGGAGGAAACACCATATATTTT.

This chain links TRBV7-8 with TRBJ1-2; D call uncertain. This CDR3 has 13 amino acids. Between the trimmed V and J ends, which lost 5 bases and 4 bases, there was a span of 11 bases. The germline V gene encodes CDR1 SGHVS and CDR2 FQNEAQ. The CDR3 region is CASSPQTTYGYTF. The CDR3 nucleotides read TGTGCCAGCAGCCCACAGACAACCTATGGCTACACCTTC.

The rearrangement uses TRBV7-8 and TRBJ1-2, with unresolved D. The CDR3 is made up of 13 amino acids. V was shortened by 1 base and J by 5 bases, with 8 bases between the two germline ends. CDR1 is SGHVS and CDR2 is FQNEAQ in the germline V gene. The CDR3 loop reads CASSLVSGYGYTF. The CDR3 DNA reads TGTGCCAGCAGCTTAGTTAGCGGTTATGGCTACACCTTC.

The CDR3 protein is CATARDSYEQYF. The CDR3 DNA reads TGTGCTACGGCCAGGGACTCCTACGAGCAGTACTTC. The chain recombines TRBV25-1 with TRBJ2-7; D perhaps matches TRBD1 (5 bases). In germline, CDR1 is MGHDK, CDR2 SYGVNS. This CDR3 contains 12 residues.

The J gene is TRBJ1-3, the V gene TRBV10-3; D uncertain. This CDR3 is 13 amino acids long. V was clipped by 4 bases and J by 0 bases, with 4 bases between them. Germline CDR1 is ENHRY and CDR2 is SYGVKD. The CDR3 coding sequence is TGTGCCATCAGTGGCAACTCTGGAAACACCATATATTTT. Protein: CAISGNSGNTIYF.

This chain uses TRBV20-1 with TRBJ2-3; D is undetermined. V lost 3 bases and J lost 3, with 16 bases in between. The CDR3 sequence is 15 residues long. Germline CDR1 DFQATT, CDR2 SNEGSKA (reference sequence). The CDR3 region has the DNA TGCAGTGCTAGTACACGGATGCTTGGGACAGATACGCAGTATTTT. Translation: CSASTRMLGTDTQYF.

J is TRBJ1-5 and V is TRBV28, with D perhaps TRBD1 (6 bases). The CDR3 extends over 15 amino acids. The germline V gene has CDR1 MDHEN and CDR2 SYDVKM. V gave up 3 bases and J gave up 8 bases, with 17 bases separating them. CDR3 in amino acids: CASSFEQGLWEPQHF. CDR3 nucleotides: TGTGCCAGCAGTTTCGAACAGGGTCTATGGGAGCCCCAGCATTTT.

The V and J genes are TRBV9 and TRBJ2-5, with a weak D call TRBD2 (5 bases). In germline, CDR1 is SGDLS, CDR2 YYNGEE. Trimming removed 4 bases at V and 2 bases at J, with 15 bases between. This CDR3 comprises 15 residues. The CDR3 DNA is TGTGCCAGCAGCCTATCCGCCCGGGATCAAGAGACCCAGTACTTC. It encodes CASSLSARDQETQYF.

Only one count was recorded for this clone. Germline is not matched at one junction end, which may reflect a read error. The chain recombines TRBV5-6 with TRBJ2-5; 7 bases align to TRBD1. The CDR3 is 14 residues long. CDR1 SGHDT and CDR2 YYEEEE come from the germline V gene. The CDR3 nucleotides are TGTGCCAGCACCTTGACAGGGCTTGGAGAGACCCAGTACTTC. It is translated as CASTLTGLGETQYF.

The chain links TRBV6-5 to TRBJ1-5; no firm D call. V dropped 5 bases and J dropped 5 bases, with 10 bases sitting between them. The CDR3 covers 13 residues. CDR1 and CDR2 (germline): MNHEY, SVGAGI. CDR3 sequence (DNA): TGTGCCAGCAGTCTAAATCAGGATCAGCCCCAGCATTTT. It yields the protein CASSLNQDQPQHF.

The gene calls are TRBV15 and TRBJ2-7, with D maybe TRBD2 (6 bases). From germline, CDR1 is LNHNV and CDR2 YYDKDF (reference sequence). The germline V and J ends were trimmed by 4 bases and 2 bases, with 15 bases remaining between them. The CDR3 is made up of 15 amino acids. The CDR3 nucleotides are TGTGCCACCAGCAAAGAGATGGGGGGTACCTACGAGCAGTACTTC. Translated, it gives CATSKEMGGTYEQYF. The variable domain in full, completed from reference TRBV15 and TRBJ2-7, reads DAMVIQNPRYQVTQFGKPVTLSCSQTLNHNVMYWYQQKSSQAPKLLFHYYDKDFNNEADTPDNFQSRRPNTSFCFLDIRSPGLGDTAMYLCATSKEMGGTYEQYFGPGTRLTVT.

The chain carries TRBV28 and TRBJ1-4; D unclear. This CDR3 comprises 15 residues. Trimming shortened V by 3 bases and J by 1 base, and 9 bases separated the two germline ends. The V gene's germline CDR1 is MDHEN and CDR2 SYDVKM. This CDR3 reads CASSLTQETNEKLFF. The CDR3 nucleotides are TGTGCCAGCAGTTTGACCCAGGAAACTAATGAAAAACTGTTTTTT. Looking up the rest from reference TRBV28 and TRBJ1-4 gives the full variable domain: DVKVTQSSRYLVKRTGEKVFLECVQDMDHENMFWYRQDPGLGLRLIYFSYDVKMKEKGDIPEGYSVSREKKERFSLILESASTNQTSMYLCASSLTQETNEKLFFGSGTQLSVL.